This T cell receptor (beta chain) was sequenced for a study of blood T cell repertoires in COVID-19. Study details: Some COVID-19 samples were acute and others convalescent; all came from the United States, Italy and Spain. PBMCs, B-cell-depleted T cells, or T cells were the source of the cDNA or gDNA that made up the material.

This clone has a handful of counts. Original methodology: Estimation of nucleated cell counts relied on the amplification of reference gene primers. Profiling relied on immunoSEQ multiplex PCR, and the TCRdb table lists in-frame clones only, not all of them. The D gene and trimming were derived from the DNA, and the V and J assignments and clone size from that table. The sample carries fewer than 300,000 clones, less than 90% recorded once. The length of the CDR3 is 12 residues. Trimming shortened V by 5 bases and J by 7 bases, and 12 bases separated the two germline ends. Looked up from germline, CDR1 is SGHRS and CDR2 is YFSETQ.

This sequence joins TRBV5-1 and TRBJ1-2; D remains ambiguous. The receptor comes from a human donor in a cohort sampled during active COVID-19. Material: peripheral blood. The CDR3 coding sequence is TGCGCCAGCAGTCGCTCGGAGAGTGGCTACACCTTC. Translated: CASSRSESGYTF.